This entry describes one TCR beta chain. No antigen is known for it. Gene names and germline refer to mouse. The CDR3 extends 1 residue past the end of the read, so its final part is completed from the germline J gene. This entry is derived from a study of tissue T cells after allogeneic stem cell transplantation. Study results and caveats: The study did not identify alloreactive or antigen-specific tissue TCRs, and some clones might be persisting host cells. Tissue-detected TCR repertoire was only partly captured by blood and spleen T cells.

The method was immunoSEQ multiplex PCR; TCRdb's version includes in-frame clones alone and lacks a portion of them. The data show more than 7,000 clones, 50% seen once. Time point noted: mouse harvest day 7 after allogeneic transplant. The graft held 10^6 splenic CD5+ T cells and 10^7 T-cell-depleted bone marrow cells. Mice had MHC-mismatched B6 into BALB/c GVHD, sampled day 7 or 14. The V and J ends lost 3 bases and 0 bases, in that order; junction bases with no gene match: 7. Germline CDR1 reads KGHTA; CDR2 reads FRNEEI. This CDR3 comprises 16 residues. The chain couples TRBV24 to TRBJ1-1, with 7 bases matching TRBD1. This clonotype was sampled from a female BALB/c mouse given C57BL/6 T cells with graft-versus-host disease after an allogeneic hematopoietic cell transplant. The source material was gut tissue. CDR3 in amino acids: CASSLDDRAANTEVFF. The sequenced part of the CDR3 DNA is TGTGCCAGCAGTCTCGATGACAGGGCAGCAAACACAGAAGTCTTC.